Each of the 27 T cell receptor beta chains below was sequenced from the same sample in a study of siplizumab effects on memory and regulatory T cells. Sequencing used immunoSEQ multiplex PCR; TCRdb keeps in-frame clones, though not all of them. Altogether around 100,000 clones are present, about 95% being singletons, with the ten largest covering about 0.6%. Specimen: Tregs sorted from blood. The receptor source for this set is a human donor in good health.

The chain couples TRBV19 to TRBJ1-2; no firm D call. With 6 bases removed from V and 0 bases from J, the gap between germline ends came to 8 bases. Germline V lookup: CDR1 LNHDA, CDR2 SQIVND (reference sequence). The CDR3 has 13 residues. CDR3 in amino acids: CASREGPNYGYTF. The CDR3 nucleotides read TGTGCCAGTAGAGAAGGTCCTAACTATGGCTACACCTTC.

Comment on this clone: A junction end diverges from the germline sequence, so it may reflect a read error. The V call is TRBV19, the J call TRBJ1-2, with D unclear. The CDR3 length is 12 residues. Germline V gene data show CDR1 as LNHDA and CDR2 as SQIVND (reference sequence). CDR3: CASSRPVYRYTF. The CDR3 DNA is TGTGCCAGTAGTCGGCCAGTCTATCGCTACACCTTC.

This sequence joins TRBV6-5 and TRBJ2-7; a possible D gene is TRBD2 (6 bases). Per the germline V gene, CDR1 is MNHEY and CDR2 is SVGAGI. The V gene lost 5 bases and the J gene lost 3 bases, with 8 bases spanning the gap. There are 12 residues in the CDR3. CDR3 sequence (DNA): TGTGCCAGCAGTCCGGGGGTCTACGAGCAGTACTTC. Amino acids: CASSPGVYEQYF.

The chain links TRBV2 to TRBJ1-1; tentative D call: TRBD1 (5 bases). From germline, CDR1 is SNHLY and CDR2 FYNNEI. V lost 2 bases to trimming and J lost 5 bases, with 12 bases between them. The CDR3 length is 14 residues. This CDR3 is CASSEWGSGTEAFF. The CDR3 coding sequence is TGTGCCAGCAGTGAATGGGGGAGTGGTACTGAAGCTTTCTTT.

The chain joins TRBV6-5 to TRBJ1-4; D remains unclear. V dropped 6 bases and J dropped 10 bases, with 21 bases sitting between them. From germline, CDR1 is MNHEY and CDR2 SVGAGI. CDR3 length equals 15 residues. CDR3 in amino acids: CASSQRGNLGGKLFF. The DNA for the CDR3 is TGTGCCAGCAGCCAACGTGGGAACCTCGGCGGAAAACTGTTTTTT.

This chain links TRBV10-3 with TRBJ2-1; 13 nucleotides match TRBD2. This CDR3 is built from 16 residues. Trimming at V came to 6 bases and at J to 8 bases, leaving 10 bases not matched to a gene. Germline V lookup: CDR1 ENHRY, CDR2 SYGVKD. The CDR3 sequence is CAIRKGTSGTRDEQFF. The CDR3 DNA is TGTGCCATCAGAAAAGGGACTAGCGGGACAAGAGATGAGCAGTTCTTC.

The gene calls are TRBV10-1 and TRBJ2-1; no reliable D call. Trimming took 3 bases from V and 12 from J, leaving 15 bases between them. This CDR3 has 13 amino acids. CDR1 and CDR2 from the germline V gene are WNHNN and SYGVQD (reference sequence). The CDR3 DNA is TGCGCCAGCAGTGAATCGGGCAGAGGTGGGCAGTTCTTC. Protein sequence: CASSESGRGGQFF.

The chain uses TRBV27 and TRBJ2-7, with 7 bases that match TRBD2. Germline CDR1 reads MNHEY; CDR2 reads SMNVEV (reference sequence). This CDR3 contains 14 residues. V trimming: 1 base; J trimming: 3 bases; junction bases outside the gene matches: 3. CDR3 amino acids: CASSLWREHYEQYF. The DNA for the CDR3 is TGTGCCAGCAGTTTATGGCGGGAGCACTACGAGCAGTACTTC.

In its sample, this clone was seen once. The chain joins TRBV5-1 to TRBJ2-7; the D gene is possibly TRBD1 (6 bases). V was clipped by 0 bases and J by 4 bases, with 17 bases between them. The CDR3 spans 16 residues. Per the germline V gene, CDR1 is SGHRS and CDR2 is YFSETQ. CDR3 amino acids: CASSLGGGGLGYEQYF. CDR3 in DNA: TGCGCCAGCAGCTTGGGTGGGGGCGGGTTAGGATACGAGCAGTACTTC.

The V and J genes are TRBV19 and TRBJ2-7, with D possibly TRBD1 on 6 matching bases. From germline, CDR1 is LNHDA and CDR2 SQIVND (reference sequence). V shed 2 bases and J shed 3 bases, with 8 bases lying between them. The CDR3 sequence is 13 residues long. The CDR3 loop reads CASSIIQGYEQYF. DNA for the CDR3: TGTGCCAGTAGTATAATACAGGGCTACGAGCAGTACTTC.

The chain's CDR3 is CASSYSATVYEQYF. The CDR3 DNA sequence: TGTGCCAGCAGTTACAGTGCTACGGTCTACGAGCAGTACTTC. This chain uses TRBV2 with TRBJ2-7, with D unclear. CDR3 length equals 14 residues. V was clipped by 5 bases and J by 3 bases, with 14 bases between them. Per the germline V gene, CDR1 is SNHLY and CDR2 is FYNNEI. The full variable domain, with the rest looked up from reference TRBV2 and TRBJ2-7, is EPEVTQTPSHQVTQMGQEVILRCVPISNHLYFYWYRQILGQKVEFLVSFYNNEISEKSEIFDDQFSVERPDGSNFTLKIRSTKLEDSAMYFCASSYSATVYEQYFGPGTRLTVT.

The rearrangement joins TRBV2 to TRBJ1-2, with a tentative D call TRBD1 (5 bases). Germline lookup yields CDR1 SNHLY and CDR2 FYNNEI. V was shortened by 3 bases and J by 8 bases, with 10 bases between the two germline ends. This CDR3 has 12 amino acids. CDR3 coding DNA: TGTGCCAGCAGTGAGAGGGGAGAAGGCTACACCTTC. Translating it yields CASSERGEGYTF.

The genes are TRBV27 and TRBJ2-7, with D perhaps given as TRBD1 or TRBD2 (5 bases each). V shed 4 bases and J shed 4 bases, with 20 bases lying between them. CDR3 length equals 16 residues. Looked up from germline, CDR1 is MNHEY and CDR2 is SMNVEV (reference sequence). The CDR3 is CASSYTPGRTTYEQYF. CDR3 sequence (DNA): TGTGCCAGCAGTTACACCCCGGGACGGACGACTTACGAGCAGTACTTC.

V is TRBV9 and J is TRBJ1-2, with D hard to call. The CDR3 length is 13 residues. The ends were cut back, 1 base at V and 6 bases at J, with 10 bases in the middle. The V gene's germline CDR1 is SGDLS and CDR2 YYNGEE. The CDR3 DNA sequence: TGTGCCAGCAGCGTAAGACCAGAGAATGGCTACACCTTC. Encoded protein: CASSVRPENGYTF.

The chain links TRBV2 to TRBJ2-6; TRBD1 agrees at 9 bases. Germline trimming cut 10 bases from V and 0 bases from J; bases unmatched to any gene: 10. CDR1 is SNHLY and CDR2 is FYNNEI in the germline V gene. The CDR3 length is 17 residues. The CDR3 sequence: CATNRDRARSGANVLTF. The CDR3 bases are TGTGCCACGAACCGGGACAGGGCCCGCTCTGGGGCCAACGTCCTGACTTTC.

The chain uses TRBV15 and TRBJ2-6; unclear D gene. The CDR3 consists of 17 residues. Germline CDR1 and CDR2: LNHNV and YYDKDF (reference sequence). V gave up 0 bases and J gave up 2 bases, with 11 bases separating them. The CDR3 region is CATSRDGSGAGANVLTF. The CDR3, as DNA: TGTGCCACCAGCAGAGATGGATCCGGCGCTGGGGCCAACGTCCTGACTTTC.

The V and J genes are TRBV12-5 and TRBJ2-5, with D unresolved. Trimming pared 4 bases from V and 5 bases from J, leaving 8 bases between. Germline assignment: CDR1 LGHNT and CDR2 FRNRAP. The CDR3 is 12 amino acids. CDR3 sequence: CASGSNSETQYF. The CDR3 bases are TGTGCTAGTGGTTCTAATTCTGAGACCCAGTACTTC.

The CDR3 coding sequence is TGCGCCAGCAGTGTAATAGATACGCAGTATTTT. It encodes CASSVIDTQYF. The rearrangement uses TRBV10-2 and TRBJ2-3; D gene ambiguous. Between the trimmed V and J ends, which lost 4 bases and 5 bases, there was a span of 4 bases. The CDR3 has 11 amino acids. The V gene's germline CDR1 is WSHSY and CDR2 SAAADI.

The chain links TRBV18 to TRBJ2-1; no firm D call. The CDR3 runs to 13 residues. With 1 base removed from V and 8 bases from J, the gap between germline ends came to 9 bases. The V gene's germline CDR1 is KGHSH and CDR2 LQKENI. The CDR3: CASSPLLEYEQFF. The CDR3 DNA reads TGTGCCAGCTCACCACTTCTAGAGTATGAGCAGTTCTTC.

The CDR3 DNA reads TGTGCCAGCAGCTTTGGGGCATGGGACACTGAAGCTTTCTTT. Translated: CASSFGAWDTEAFF. This chain connects TRBV5-6 to TRBJ1-1; possibly TRBD1 for D (5 bases). Germline V CDR1 and CDR2: SGHDT, YYEEEE. This CDR3 spans 14 amino acids. The ends were cut back, 2 bases at V and 3 bases at J, with 11 bases in the middle.

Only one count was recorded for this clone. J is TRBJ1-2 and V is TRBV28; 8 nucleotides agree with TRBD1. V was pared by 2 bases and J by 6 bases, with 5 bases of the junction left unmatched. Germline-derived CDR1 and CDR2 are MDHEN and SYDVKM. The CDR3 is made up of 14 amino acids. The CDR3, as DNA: TGTGCCAGCAGTTTACCCAGGGGGCTAAATGGCTACACCTTC. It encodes CASSLPRGLNGYTF.

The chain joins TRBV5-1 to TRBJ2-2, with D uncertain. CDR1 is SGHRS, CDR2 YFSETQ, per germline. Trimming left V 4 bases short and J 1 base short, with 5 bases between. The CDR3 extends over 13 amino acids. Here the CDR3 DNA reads TGCGCCAGCAGCCATGGGAACACCGGGGAGCTGTTTTTT. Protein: CASSHGNTGELFF.

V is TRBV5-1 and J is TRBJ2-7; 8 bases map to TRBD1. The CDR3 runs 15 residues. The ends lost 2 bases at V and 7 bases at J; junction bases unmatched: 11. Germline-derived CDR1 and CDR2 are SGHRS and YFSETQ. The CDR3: CASSFGAGGAGEQYF. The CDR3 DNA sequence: TGCGCCAGCAGCTTTGGGGCAGGGGGCGCCGGGGAGCAGTACTTC. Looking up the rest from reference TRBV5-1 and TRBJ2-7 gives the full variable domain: KAGVTQTPRYLIKTRGQQVTLSCSPISGHRSVSWYQQTPGQGLQFLFEYFSETQRNKGNFPGRFSGRQFSNSRSEMNVSTLELGDSALYLCASSFGAGGAGEQYFGPGTRLTVT.

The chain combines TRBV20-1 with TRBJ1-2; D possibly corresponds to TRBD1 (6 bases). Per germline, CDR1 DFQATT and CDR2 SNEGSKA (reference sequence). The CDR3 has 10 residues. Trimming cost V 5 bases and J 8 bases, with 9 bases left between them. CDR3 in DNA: TGCAGTGCTGGACAGCTCGGCTACACCTTC. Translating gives CSAGQLGYTF.

CDR3 region: CASSLRDRAMETQYF. The CDR3 DNA reads as TGTGCCAGTAGTCTCCGGGACAGGGCTATGGAGACCCAGTACTTC. The chain couples TRBV19 to TRBJ2-5; 9 bases are a match to TRBD1. Germline-derived CDR1 and CDR2 are LNHDA and SQIVND (reference sequence). CDR3 length: 15 residues. The V gene end was trimmed by 5 bases and the J gene end by 5 bases; junction bases not matched to a gene: 9.

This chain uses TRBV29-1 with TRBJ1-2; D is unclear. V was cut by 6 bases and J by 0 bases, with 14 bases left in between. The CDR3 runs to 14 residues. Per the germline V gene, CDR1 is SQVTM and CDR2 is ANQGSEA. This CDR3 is CSVSKGGSNYGYTF. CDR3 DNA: TGCAGCGTCAGCAAGGGCGGCTCTAACTATGGCTACACCTTC.

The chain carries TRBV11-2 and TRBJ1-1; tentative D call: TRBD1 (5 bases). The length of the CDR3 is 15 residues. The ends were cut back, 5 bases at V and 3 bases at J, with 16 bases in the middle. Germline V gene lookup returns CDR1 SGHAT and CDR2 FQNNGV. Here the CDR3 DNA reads TGTGCCAGCAGCCCAGGGTATGTTAGAGACACTGAAGCTTTCTTT. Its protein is CASSPGYVRDTEAFF.